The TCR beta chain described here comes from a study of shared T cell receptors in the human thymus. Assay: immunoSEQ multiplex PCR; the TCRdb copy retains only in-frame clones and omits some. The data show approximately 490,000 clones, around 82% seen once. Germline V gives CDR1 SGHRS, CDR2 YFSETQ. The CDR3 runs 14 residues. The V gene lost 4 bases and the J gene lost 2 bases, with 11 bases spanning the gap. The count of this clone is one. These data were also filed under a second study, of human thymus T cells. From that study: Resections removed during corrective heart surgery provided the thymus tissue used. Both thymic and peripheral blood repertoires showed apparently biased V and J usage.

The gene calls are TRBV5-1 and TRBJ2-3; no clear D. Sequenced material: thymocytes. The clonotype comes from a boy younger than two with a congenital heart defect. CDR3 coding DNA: TGCGCCAGCAGCCCCACGGGTCCCACAGATACGCAGTATTTT. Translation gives CASSPTGPTDTQYF. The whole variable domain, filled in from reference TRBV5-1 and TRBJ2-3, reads KAGVTQTPRYLIKTRGQQVTLSCSPISGHRSVSWYQQTPGQGLQFLFEYFSETQRNKGNFPGRFSGRQFSNSRSEMNVSTLELGDSALYLCASSPTGPTDTQYFGPGTRLTVL.